This record looks at one T cell receptor beta chain sequence and its context. Its antigen is not identified. Trimming removed 1 base at V and 1 base at J, with 14 bases between. Germline loops: CDR1 LNHDA, CDR2 SQIVND (reference sequence). CDR3 length: 17 residues. This sample was included in a study of cytomegalovirus exposure and HLA in healthy donors. The wider study: In an earlier analysis, 95 million to 140 million unique TCR beta sequences were found from about 180 million T cells.

The PCR had 60 Vbeta and 13 Jbeta primers. TCRdb keeps only in-frame clones here, not all; method: immunoSEQ multiplex PCR. The sample contains roughly 160,000 clones, roughly 75% of which appear only once. Study-wide points: Owing to their indistinguishability, certain V segments, notably TRBV6-2 and TRBV6-3, were excluded.

Whereas donors were nominally healthy upon sampling, unrecorded immune exposures were probable. This TCR came from a woman between 40 and 50 years old in good health and CMV-seropositive. The genes are TRBV19 and TRBJ1-5; D gene unclear. The sample taken for sequencing was PBMCs. Written as DNA, the CDR3 is TGTGCCAGTAGTATAGTATTGAGGGAGTGGAGCAATCAGCCCCAGCATTTT. Encoded protein: CASSIVLREWSNQPQHF.